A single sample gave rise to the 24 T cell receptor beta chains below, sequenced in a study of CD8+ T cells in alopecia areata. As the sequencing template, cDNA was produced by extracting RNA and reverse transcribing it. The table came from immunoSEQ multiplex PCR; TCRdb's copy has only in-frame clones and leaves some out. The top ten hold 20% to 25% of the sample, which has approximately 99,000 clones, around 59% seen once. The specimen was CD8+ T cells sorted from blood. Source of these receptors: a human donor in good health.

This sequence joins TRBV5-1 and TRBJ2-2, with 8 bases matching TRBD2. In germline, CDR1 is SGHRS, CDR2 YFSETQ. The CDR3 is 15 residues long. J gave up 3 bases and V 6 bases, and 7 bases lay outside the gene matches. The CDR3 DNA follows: TGCGCCAGCACCCGGGGGGGCTTGGACACCGGGGAGCTGTTTTTT. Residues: CASTRGGLDTGELFF. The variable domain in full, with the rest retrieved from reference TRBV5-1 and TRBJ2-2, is KAGVTQTPRYLIKTRGQQVTLSCSPISGHRSVSWYQQTPGQGLQFLFEYFSETQRNKGNFPGRFSGRQFSNSRSEMNVSTLELGDSALYLCASTRGGLDTGELFFGEGSRLTVL.

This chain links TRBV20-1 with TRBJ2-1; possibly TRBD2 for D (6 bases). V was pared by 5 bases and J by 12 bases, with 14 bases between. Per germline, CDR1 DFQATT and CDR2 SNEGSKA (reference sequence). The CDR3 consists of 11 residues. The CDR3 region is CSAPSAPGQFF. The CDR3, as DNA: TGCAGTGCTCCTAGCGCCCCGGGGCAGTTCTTC.

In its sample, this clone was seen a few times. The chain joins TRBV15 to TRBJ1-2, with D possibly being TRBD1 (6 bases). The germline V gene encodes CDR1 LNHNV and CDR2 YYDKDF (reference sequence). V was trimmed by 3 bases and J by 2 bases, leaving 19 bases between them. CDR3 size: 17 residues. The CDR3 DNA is TGTGCCACCAGCAGTTTTGGGGAGGGCAGGGGAAACTATGGCTACACCTTC. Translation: CATSSFGEGRGNYGYTF.

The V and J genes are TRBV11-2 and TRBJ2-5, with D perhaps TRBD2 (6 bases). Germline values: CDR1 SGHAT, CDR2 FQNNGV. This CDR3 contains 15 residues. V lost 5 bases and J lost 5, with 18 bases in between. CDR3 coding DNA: TGTGCCAGCAGCCCTTTAGCGGCTAGCCGGGAGACCCAGTACTTC. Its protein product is CASSPLAASRETQYF.

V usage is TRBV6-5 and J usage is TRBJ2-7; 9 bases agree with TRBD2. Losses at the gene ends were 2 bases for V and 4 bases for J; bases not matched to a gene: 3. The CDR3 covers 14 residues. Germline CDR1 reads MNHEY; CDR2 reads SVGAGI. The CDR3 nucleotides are TGTGCCAGCAGTTACGGCGGGGGGGCGTACGAGCAGTACTTC. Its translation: CASSYGGGAYEQYF.

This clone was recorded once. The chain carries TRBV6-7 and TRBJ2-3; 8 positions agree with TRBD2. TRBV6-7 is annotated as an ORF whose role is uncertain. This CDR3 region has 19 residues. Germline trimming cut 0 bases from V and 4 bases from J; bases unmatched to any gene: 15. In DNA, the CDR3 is TGTGCCAGCAGTTACTCGCCGAAACGGGGGGGCCGGAGGTCAGATACGCAGTATTTT. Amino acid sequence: CASSYSPKRGGRRSDTQYF.

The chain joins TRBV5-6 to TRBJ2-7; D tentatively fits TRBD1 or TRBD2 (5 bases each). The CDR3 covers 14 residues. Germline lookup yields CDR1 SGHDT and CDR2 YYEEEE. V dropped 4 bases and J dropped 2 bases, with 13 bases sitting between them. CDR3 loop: CASSAGTGTYEQYF. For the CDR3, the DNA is TGTGCCAGCAGCGCCGGGACGGGAACCTACGAGCAGTACTTC.

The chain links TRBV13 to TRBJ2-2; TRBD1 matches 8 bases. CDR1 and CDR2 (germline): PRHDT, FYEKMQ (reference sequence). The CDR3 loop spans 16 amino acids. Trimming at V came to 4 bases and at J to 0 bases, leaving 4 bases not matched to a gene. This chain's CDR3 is CASSSQGASNTGELFF. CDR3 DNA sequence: TGTGCCAGCAGCTCCCAGGGGGCTTCGAACACCGGGGAGCTGTTTTTT.

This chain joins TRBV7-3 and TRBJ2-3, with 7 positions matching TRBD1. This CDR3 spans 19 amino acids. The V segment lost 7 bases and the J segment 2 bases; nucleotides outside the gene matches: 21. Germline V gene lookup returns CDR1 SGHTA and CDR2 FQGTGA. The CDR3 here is CASTHTPSIRDRNTDTQYF. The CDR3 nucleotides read TGTGCCAGCACCCACACTCCCTCTATCCGGGACAGAAACACAGATACGCAGTATTTT.

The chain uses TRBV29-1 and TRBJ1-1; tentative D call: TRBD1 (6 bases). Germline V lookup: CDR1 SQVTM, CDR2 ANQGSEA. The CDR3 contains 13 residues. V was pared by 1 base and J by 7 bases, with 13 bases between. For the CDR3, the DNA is TGCAGCGTTGAAGTCCCCCGGACAGTTGAAGCTTTCTTT. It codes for CSVEVPRTVEAFF.

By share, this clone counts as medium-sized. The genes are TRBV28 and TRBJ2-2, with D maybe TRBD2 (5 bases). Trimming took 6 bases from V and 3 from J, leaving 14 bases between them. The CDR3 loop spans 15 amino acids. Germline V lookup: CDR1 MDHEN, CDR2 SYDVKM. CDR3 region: CASSPPGRDTGELFF. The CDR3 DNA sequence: TGTGCCAGCAGCCCGCCTGGGCGGGACACCGGGGAGCTGTTTTTT.

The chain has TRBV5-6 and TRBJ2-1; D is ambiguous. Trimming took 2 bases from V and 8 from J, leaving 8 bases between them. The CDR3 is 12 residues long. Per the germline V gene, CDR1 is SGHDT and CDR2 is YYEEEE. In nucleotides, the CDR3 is TGTGCCAGCAGCTTTGGTTCCCATGAGCAGTTCTTC. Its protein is CASSFGSHEQFF. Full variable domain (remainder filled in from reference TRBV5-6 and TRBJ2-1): DAGVTQSPTHLIKTRGQQVTLRCSPKSGHDTVSWYQQALGQGPQFIFQYYEEEERQRGNFPDRFSGHQFPNYSSELNVNALLLGDSALYLCASSFGSHEQFFGPGTRLTVL.

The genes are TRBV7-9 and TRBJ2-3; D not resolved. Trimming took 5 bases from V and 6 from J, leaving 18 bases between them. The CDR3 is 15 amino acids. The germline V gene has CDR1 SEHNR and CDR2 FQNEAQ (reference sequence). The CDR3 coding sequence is TGTGCCAGCAGCCCACCCATTTTCTCGGCGGATACGCAGTATTTT. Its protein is CASSPPIFSADTQYF.

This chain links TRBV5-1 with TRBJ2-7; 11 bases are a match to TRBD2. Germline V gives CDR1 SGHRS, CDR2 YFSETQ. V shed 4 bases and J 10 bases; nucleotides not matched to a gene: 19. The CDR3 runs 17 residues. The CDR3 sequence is CASSPDVALAGGGGQYF. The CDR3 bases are TGCGCCAGCAGCCCCGACGTCGCTTTAGCGGGGGGGGGCGGACAGTACTTC.

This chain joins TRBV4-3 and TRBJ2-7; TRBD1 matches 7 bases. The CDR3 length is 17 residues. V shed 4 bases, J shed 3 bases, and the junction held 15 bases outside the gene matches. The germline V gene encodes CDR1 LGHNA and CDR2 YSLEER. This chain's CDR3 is CASSPILLRDSLYEQYF. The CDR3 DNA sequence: TGCGCCAGCAGCCCCATACTTTTGAGGGACAGCCTCTACGAGCAGTACTTC.

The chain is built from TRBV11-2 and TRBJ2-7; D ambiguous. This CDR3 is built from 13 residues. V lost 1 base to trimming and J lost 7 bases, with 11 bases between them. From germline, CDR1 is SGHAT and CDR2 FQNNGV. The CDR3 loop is CASSLVVYQEQYF. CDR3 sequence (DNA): TGTGCCAGCAGCTTAGTAGTTTACCAGGAGCAGTACTTC.

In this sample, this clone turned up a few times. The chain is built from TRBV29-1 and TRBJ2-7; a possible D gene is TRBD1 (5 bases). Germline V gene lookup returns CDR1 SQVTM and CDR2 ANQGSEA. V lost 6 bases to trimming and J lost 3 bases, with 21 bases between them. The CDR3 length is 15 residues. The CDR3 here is CSVTNPQGWGYEQYF. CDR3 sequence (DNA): TGCAGCGTAACCAACCCCCAGGGATGGGGCTACGAGCAGTACTTC.

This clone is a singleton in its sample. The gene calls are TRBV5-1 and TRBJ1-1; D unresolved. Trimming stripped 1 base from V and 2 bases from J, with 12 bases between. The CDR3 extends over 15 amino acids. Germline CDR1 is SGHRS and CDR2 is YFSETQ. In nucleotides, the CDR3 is TGCGCCAGCAGCTTGACGGGCCTCTTAAACACTGAAGCTTTCTTT. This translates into CASSLTGLLNTEAFF.

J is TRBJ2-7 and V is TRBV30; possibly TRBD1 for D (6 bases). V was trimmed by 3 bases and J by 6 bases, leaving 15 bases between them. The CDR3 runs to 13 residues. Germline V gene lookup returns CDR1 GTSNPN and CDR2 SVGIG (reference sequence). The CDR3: CAWSIGGWVEQYF. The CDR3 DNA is TGTGCCTGGAGCATTGGGGGCTGGGTCGAGCAGTACTTC. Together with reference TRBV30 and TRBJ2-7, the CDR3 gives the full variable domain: SQTIHQWPATLVQPVGSPLSLECTVEGTSNPNLYWYRQAAGRGLQLLFYSVGIGQISSEVPQNLSASRPQDRQFILSSKKLLLSDSGFYLCAWSIGGWVEQYFGPGTRLTVT.

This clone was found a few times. Here the CDR3 reads CSVPPGQAPNEQFF. The CDR3 coding sequence is TGCAGCGTCCCGCCGGGACAGGCACCCAATGAGCAGTTCTTC. This rearrangement joins TRBV29-1 to TRBJ2-1, with 8 positions matching TRBD1. CDR3 size: 14 residues. Germline V lookup: CDR1 SQVTM, CDR2 ANQGSEA. The trim removed 6 bases at V and 6 bases at J, leaving 10 bases unmatched.

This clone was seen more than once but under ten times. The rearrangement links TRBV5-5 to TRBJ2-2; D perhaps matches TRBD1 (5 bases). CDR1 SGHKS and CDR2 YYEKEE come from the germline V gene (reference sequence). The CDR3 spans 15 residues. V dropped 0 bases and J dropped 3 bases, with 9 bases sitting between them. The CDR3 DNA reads TGTGCCAGCAGCTTGGGGGGCACGTACACCGGGGAGCTGTTTTTT. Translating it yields CASSLGGTYTGELFF.

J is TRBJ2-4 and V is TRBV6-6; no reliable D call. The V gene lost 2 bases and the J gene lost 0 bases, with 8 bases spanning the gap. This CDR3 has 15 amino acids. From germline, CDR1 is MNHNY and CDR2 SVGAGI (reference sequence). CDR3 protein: CASSYPMGAKNIQYF. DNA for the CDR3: TGTGCCAGCAGTTACCCGATGGGAGCCAAAAACATTCAGTACTTC.

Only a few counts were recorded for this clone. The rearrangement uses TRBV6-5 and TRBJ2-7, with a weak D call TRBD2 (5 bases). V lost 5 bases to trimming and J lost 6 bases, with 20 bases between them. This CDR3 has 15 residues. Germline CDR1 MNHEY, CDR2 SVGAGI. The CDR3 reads CASSPNSEADGEQYF. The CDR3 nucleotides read TGTGCCAGCAGTCCCAACAGCGAAGCGGATGGCGAGCAGTACTTC.

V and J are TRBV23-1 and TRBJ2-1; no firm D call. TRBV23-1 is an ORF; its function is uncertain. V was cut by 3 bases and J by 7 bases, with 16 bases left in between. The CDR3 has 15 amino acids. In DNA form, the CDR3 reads TGCGCCAGCAGTCACTCTCAGACCGTCGGGAATGAGCAGTTCTTC. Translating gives CASSHSQTVGNEQFF.